The next 8 T cell receptor beta chains were all read from a single sample in a study of blood T cell repertoires in COVID-19. Profiled with immunoSEQ multiplex PCR; TCRdb holds only in-frame clones, not every one. Among 230,000 or so clones listed, about 90% were seen once. Sequencing was carried out using peripheral blood. All receptors derive from a man aged 35 to 55 with active or convalescent COVID-19.

Only one count was recorded for this clone. V and J are TRBV27 and TRBJ2-1; perhaps TRBD1 as D (6 bases). The V end lost 5 bases, the J end lost 1 base, and 15 bases lay between the germline ends. CDR3 length: 16 amino acids. CDR1 is MNHEY and CDR2 is SMNVEV in the germline V gene (reference sequence). The CDR3 coding sequence is TGTGCCAGCAGTCCTTACAGGGAGTGGTCCTACAATGAGCAGTTCTTC. Its protein product is CASSPYREWSYNEQFF.

The chain links TRBV12-3 or TRBV12-4 to TRBJ1-3, with unresolved D. V lost 1 base to trimming and J lost 4 bases, with 2 bases between them. The CDR3 totals 12 residues. The CDR3 DNA is TGTGCCAGCAGTTTAGTAGGAAACACCATATATTTT. Its protein is CASSLVGNTIYF.

V gene TRBV28 combines with J gene TRBJ1-1, with 8 positions matching TRBD1. The V segment lost 5 bases and the J segment 5 bases; nucleotides outside the gene matches: 10. Germline loops: CDR1 MDHEN, CDR2 SYDVKM. CDR3 length: 15 residues. The CDR3, as DNA: TGTGCCAGCAGTCTGCCCGGACAGGGTCGGACTGAAGCTTTCTTT. It is translated as CASSLPGQGRTEAFF.

The rearrangement joins TRBV27 to TRBJ1-1; a weak D match, TRBD1 (6 bases). CDR3 size: 14 residues. V was trimmed by 6 bases and J by 1 base, leaving 12 bases between them. The germline gives CDR1 MNHEY, CDR2 SMNVEV (reference sequence). This chain's CDR3 is CASRDRAQNTEAFF. DNA for the CDR3: TGTGCCAGCAGGGACAGAGCACAGAACACTGAAGCTTTCTTT.

The chain carries TRBV27 and TRBJ1-1; tentatively, D is TRBD1 (5 bases). V shed 3 bases and J shed 10 bases, with 9 bases lying between them. The length of the CDR3 is 11 residues. Germline CDR1 reads MNHEY; CDR2 reads SMNVEV (reference sequence). The CDR3 region is CASSFRGGAFF. The CDR3 nucleotides are TGTGCCAGCAGTTTTCGGGGGGGAGCTTTCTTT.

The V gene is TRBV7-2, the J gene TRBJ2-1, with 8 bases fitting TRBD1. The CDR3 totals 13 residues. Germline V gives CDR1 SGHTA, CDR2 FQGNSA. V lost 5 bases to trimming and J lost 10 bases; unmatched junction nucleotides: 7. The CDR3 DNA is TGTGCCAGCAGCATTGTAACAGGGGGAGAGCAGTTCTTC. Protein sequence: CASSIVTGGEQFF.

The rearrangement joins TRBV15 to TRBJ2-2; 7 bases fit TRBD2. The CDR3 covers 15 residues. The germline V gene has CDR1 LNHNV and CDR2 YYDKDF (reference sequence). V lost 8 bases and J lost 4; bases outside the gene matches: 10. CDR3 in DNA: TGTGCCACCGCTCGGGAGCGGGAAGTCACCGGGGAGCTGTTTTTT. It encodes CATAREREVTGELFF. The full variable domain, completed using reference TRBV15 and TRBJ2-2, is DAMVIQNPRYQVTQFGKPVTLSCSQTLNHNVMYWYQQKSSQAPKLLFHYYDKDFNNEADTPDNFQSRRPNTSFCFLDIRSPGLGDTAMYLCATAREREVTGELFFGEGSRLTVL.

V usage is TRBV5-1 and J usage is TRBJ1-1; no clear D gene. The V gene's germline CDR1 is SGHRS and CDR2 YFSETQ. Trimming pared 0 bases from V and 10 bases from J, leaving 19 bases between. The CDR3 is made up of 15 amino acids. The DNA for the CDR3 is TGCGCCAGCAGCTTGGTTACGGATCACCCCCGGGGAGCTTTCTTT. Translating gives CASSLVTDHPRGAFF.